This TCR beta chain was sequenced for a study of T cells after yellow fever vaccination. A 5'RACE template-switching step, the method used to make TCR cDNA, added a universal primer site and UMIs. TCRdb processed the 5' RACE reads anew with MiXCR; each CDR3 protein has one entry. In the table there are some 390,000 distinct CDR3 sequences, more than 5.5% of which are singletons. Of note for this clonotype: Antigen specificity is unknown.

Trimming removed 1 base from V and 7 bases from J, with 12 bases in between. The CDR3 length is 14 residues. Germline V lookup: CDR1 SGHNT, CDR2 YYREEE (reference sequence). Study findings and constraints: Weaker, the secondary response peaked sooner, at day 5 versus 15. Most clones from primary vaccination resurfaced after the booster (approximately 96% CD4, over 85% CD8). Few clonotypes appeared in both CD4 and CD8 compartments.

The sequenced sample was PBMCs, obtained 5 days after the yellow fever booster vaccination. This TCR derives from a man younger than 40 who received the YFV17D yellow fever vaccine. The chain combines TRBV5-4 with TRBJ2-1, with a weak D call TRBD2 (6 bases). CDR3 nucleotide sequence: TGTGCCAGCAGCTTGTCGGGAGCTATGAATGAGCAGTTCTTC. Translation gives CASSLSGAMNEQFF. Together with reference TRBV5-4 and TRBJ2-1, the CDR3 gives the full variable domain: ETGVTQSPTHLIKTRGQQVTLRCSSQSGHNTVSWYQQALGQGPQFIFQYYREEENGRGNFPPRFSGLQFPNYSSELNVNALELDDSALYLCASSLSGAMNEQFFGPGTRLTVL.